Following are 10 T cell receptor beta chains from one sample sequenced in a study of blood T cell repertoires in COVID-19. The repertoire was sequenced with immunoSEQ multiplex PCR; TCRdb's copy has only in-frame clones and lacks some. The table lists 250,000 to 300,000 clones, approximately 90% of them singletons, with 2% to 2.5% in the top ten. The sample taken for sequencing was PBMCs or T cells enriched from blood (not recorded which). The receptors stem from a woman between 40 and 55 years old with acute COVID-19.

The rearrangement links TRBV5-1 to TRBJ2-5, with TRBD1 matching 7 bases. CDR1 is SGHRS and CDR2 is YFSETQ in the germline V gene. The CDR3 extends over 13 amino acids. The ends lost 4 bases at V and 4 bases at J; junction bases unmatched: 4. CDR3: CASSLDRPETQYF. CDR3 DNA sequence: TGCGCCAGCAGCCTGGACAGGCCAGAGACCCAGTACTTC.

This clone was seen only once. CDR3 protein: CASSRTGSGNTIYF. The CDR3 DNA reads as TGCGCCAGCAGCCGGACAGGCTCTGGAAACACCATATATTTT. The chain employs TRBV5-1 and TRBJ1-3; 7 bases match TRBD1. The CDR3 length is 14 residues. Germline CDR1 and CDR2: SGHRS and YFSETQ. Losses at the gene ends were 4 bases for V and 0 bases for J; bases not matched to a gene: 1.

The chain links TRBV4-2 to TRBJ2-1; D is undetermined. CDR1 LGHNA and CDR2 YNFKEQ come from the germline V gene. The V end was cut by 0 bases, the J end by 10 bases, with 4 bases between. This CDR3 spans 11 amino acids. The CDR3 spells CASSQDREQFF. The CDR3 DNA reads as TGTGCCAGCAGCCAAGATCGGGAGCAGTTCTTC.

This rearrangement joins TRBV27 to TRBJ1-5, with D possibly matching TRBD1 (5 bases). V lost 1 base and J lost 1, with 23 bases in between. The CDR3 loop spans 20 amino acids. Germline CDR1 and CDR2: MNHEY and SMNVEV (reference sequence). CDR3 sequence (DNA): TGTGCCAGCAGTTTATGGGTGCGGACACCGACCCAATTCAGCAATCAGCCCCAGCATTTT. Translating gives CASSLWVRTPTQFSNQPQHF.

V is TRBV4-2 and J is TRBJ2-7; tentative D call: TRBD2 (5 bases). The CDR3 is 15 residues long. Between the trimmed V and J ends, which lost 1 base and 0 bases, there was a span of 10 bases. Looked up from germline, CDR1 is LGHNA and CDR2 is YNFKEQ. This chain's CDR3 is CASSQVHGSSYEQYF. The CDR3 region has the DNA TGTGCCAGCAGCCAAGTTCATGGGAGCTCCTACGAGCAGTACTTC.

DNA of the CDR3: TGCGCCAGCAGGTATAGCGGGGGGTATCAAGAGACCCAGTACTTC. It is translated as CASRYSGGYQETQYF. This chain joins TRBV5-1 and TRBJ2-5, with 10 bases that match TRBD2. Trimming took 5 bases from V and 2 from J; bases not matched to a gene: 6. Germline V gene sequence: CDR1 SGHRS, CDR2 YFSETQ. This CDR3 has 15 residues. The entire variable domain, with the rest obtained from reference TRBV5-1 and TRBJ2-5, is as follows: KAGVTQTPRYLIKTRGQQVTLSCSPISGHRSVSWYQQTPGQGLQFLFEYFSETQRNKGNFPGRFSGRQFSNSRSEMNVSTLELGDSALYLCASRYSGGYQETQYFGPGTRLLVL.

The rearrangement uses TRBV7-3 and TRBJ2-1; D unresolved. The CDR3 sequence is 14 residues long. Per the germline V gene, CDR1 is SGHTA and CDR2 is FQGTGA. Trimming took off 1 base at V and 5 bases at J, with 9 bases between the two ends. The CDR3 region has the DNA TGTGCCAGCAGCTTAAGACTTGCTAACAATGAGCAGTTCTTC. It is translated as CASSLRLANNEQFF.

The chain is built from TRBV30 and TRBJ1-3, with TRBD1 as a possible D gene (6 bases). V was clipped by 4 bases and J by 4 bases, with 8 bases between them. The germline CDR1 and CDR2 sequences are GTSNPN and SVGIG (reference sequence). The CDR3 is 12 amino acids. The CDR3 DNA reads as TGTGCCTGGAAGGGGGTCGGAAACACCATATATTTT. Protein sequence: CAWKGVGNTIYF.

V is TRBV18 and J is TRBJ1-2; 10 nucleotides line up with TRBD1. Germline assignment: CDR1 KGHSH and CDR2 LQKENI. V was clipped by 2 bases and J by 4 bases; unmatched bases: 4. The CDR3 has 15 amino acids. The CDR3 region has the DNA TGTGCCAGCTCACCAAGGGACAGGGGTCCCTATGGCTACACCTTC. Its translation: CASSPRDRGPYGYTF.

J is TRBJ2-1 and V is TRBV24-1; 8 bases match TRBD2. From germline, CDR1 is KGHDR and CDR2 SFDVKD. This CDR3 region has 15 residues. V shed 1 base, J shed 5 bases, and the junction held 3 bases outside the gene matches. The CDR3 bases are TGTGCCACCAGTGATTTCAAAGCGGGGGACAATGAGCAGTTCTTC. Amino acids: CATSDFKAGDNEQFF.